The rows below give T cell receptor beta chains drawn from one sample of a study of control samples from healthy donors and cancer patients. Clones were read by immunoSEQ multiplex PCR, and TCRdb kept only the in-frame ones, dropping some. The sample holds roughly 73,000 clones, 80% to 95% seen once. The sequencing input was blood. The receptors were gathered from a woman aged 60-75 years in good health. CDR3s include the opening cysteine and the closing phenylalanine or tryptophan. A D gene is named only where the DNA matches it firmly.

J gene: TRBJ2-1; V gene: TRBV7-9; D gene: .; CDR3 DNA: TGTGCCAGCAGCTCCGAAGGGGGGAACTCCTACAATGAGCAGTTCTTC; CDR3 protein: CASSSEGGNSYNEQFF
J gene: TRBJ1-1; V gene: TRBV18; D gene: .; CDR3 DNA: TGTGCCAGCTCCCGCTCCTCTGAGGGAGCTTTCTTT; CDR3 protein: CASSRSSEGAFF
J gene: TRBJ2-3; V gene: TRBV15; D gene: .; CDR3 DNA: TGTGCCACCAGCAGAGCGGCAGATACGCAGTATTTT; CDR3 protein: CATSRAADTQYF
J gene: TRBJ2-5; V gene: TRBV6-5; D gene: TRBD1; CDR3 DNA: TGTGCCAGCCGTCCCGGGACAGGGTTTCAAGAGACCCAGTACTTC; CDR3 protein: CASRPGTGFQETQYF
J gene: TRBJ2-1; V gene: TRBV9; D gene: .; CDR3 DNA: TGTGCCACCGGGCCGGGAGACGGCTCCTACAATGAGCAGTTCTTC; CDR3 protein: CATGPGDGSYNEQFF
J gene: TRBJ1-1; V gene: TRBV30; D gene: TRBD1; CDR3 DNA: TGTGCCTGGAGTTATCAGGGGGGCGAGAGCGGGGCTTTCTTT; CDR3 protein: CAWSYQGGESGAFF
J gene: TRBJ1-2; V gene: TRBV6-5; D gene: TRBD1; CDR3 DNA: TGTGCCAGCAGTTACTCGAGCGACAGGGTCTATGGCTACACCTTC; CDR3 protein: CASSYSSDRVYGYTF
J gene: TRBJ1-1; V gene: TRBV20-1; D gene: .; CDR3 DNA: TGCAGAGCCGGGATGAACACTGAAGCTTTCTTT; CDR3 protein: CRAGMNTEAFF
J gene: TRBJ1-5; V gene: TRBV2; D gene: .; CDR3 DNA: TGTGCCAGCAGCAGGGGCCCAAATAGCAATCAGCCCCAGCATTTT; CDR3 protein: CASSRGPNSNQPQHF
J gene: TRBJ1-1; V gene: TRBV28; D gene: TRBD1; CDR3 DNA: TGTGCCAGCAGCCCATATGGGACAGCCTTGAACACTGAAGCTTTCTTT; CDR3 protein: CASSPYGTALNTEAFF